The next 26 T cell receptor beta chains were all read from a single sample in a study of T cell responses to AZD1222 COVID-19 vaccine. TCRdb keeps only in-frame clones here, not all; method: immunoSEQ multiplex PCR. The table has more than 110,000 clones, about 88% seen once. Specimen: peripheral blood, collected on day 0 of AZD1222 vaccination. The receptors were gathered from an adult in good health.

This clone was counted once. The chain employs TRBV6-1 and TRBJ2-7; a weak D match, TRBD1 (6 bases). V was trimmed by 3 bases and J by 0 bases, leaving 12 bases between them. CDR1 is MNHNS, CDR2 SASEGT, per germline. The CDR3 is 15 residues long. The CDR3 protein is CASSEGQESSYEQYF. The CDR3 DNA reads as TGTGCCAGCAGTGAGGGACAAGAGAGCTCCTACGAGCAGTACTTC.

This clone has only one observation. V is TRBV11-2 and J is TRBJ2-7, with no clear D. The germline CDR1 and CDR2 sequences are SGHAT and FQNNGV. V dropped 4 bases and J dropped 1 base, with 17 bases sitting between them. The CDR3 loop spans 16 amino acids. The CDR3 DNA is TGTGCCAGCAGCTCCTACCGTGGACCGTCATCCTACGAGCAGTACTTC. Its translation: CASSSYRGPSSYEQYF.

The rearrangement uses TRBV6-5 and TRBJ1-5; weak D call: TRBD1 (5 bases). Trimming left V 5 bases short and J 5 bases short, with 16 bases between. The CDR3 contains 15 residues. Germline CDR1 is MNHEY and CDR2 is SVGAGI. CDR3 nucleotide sequence: TGTGCCAGCAGTCCGCGCGACGGGGGTTATCAGCCCCAGCATTTT. It codes for CASSPRDGGYQPQHF.

The chain couples TRBV30 to TRBJ1-2; D unresolved. The V end was cut by 2 bases, the J end by 8 bases, with 6 bases between. CDR3 length equals 10 residues. CDR1 is GTSNPN, CDR2 SVGIG, per germline (reference sequence). In DNA, the CDR3 is TGTGCCTGGAGTCGTGTCGGCTACACCTTC. This codes for CAWSRVGYTF.

J is TRBJ2-7 and V is TRBV27, with D perhaps being TRBD1 or TRBD2 (6 bases each). V lost 2 bases and J lost 2, with 13 bases in between. This CDR3 comprises 15 residues. The germline gives CDR1 MNHEY, CDR2 SMNVEV (reference sequence). The CDR3 protein is CASSLKGGVTYEQYF. The CDR3 region has the DNA TGTGCCAGCAGTTTAAAGGGGGGAGTGACCTACGAGCAGTACTTC.

This sequence joins TRBV29-1 and TRBJ2-1; TRBD1 matches at 7 bases. CDR3 length: 13 residues. The ends lost 7 bases at V and 7 bases at J; junction bases unmatched: 10. Germline V gene lookup returns CDR1 SQVTM and CDR2 ANQGSEA. CDR3: CSAQTGKVNEQFF. CDR3 coding DNA: TGCAGCGCTCAGACAGGGAAGGTAAATGAGCAGTTCTTC.

This sequence joins TRBV4-1 and TRBJ1-4; no reliable D call. The germline CDR1 and CDR2 sequences are MGHRA and YSYEKL. The CDR3 consists of 14 residues. Trimming cost V 4 bases and J 5 bases, with 11 bases left between them. CDR3 sequence (DNA): TGCGCCAGCAGCCCCTCCGACGACAATGAAAAACTGTTTTTT. This gives the protein CASSPSDDNEKLFF.

The chain recombines TRBV7-9 with TRBJ2-2; 7 nucleotides line up with TRBD1. The CDR3 totals 16 residues. Trimming cost V 7 bases and J 1 base; bases outside gene matches: 9. In germline, CDR1 is SEHNR, CDR2 FQNEAQ (reference sequence). The DNA for the CDR3 is TGTGCCAGCAACTCAACAGGGGCCGGGAACACCGGGGAGCTGTTTTTT. Residues: CASNSTGAGNTGELFF.

The chain joins TRBV30 to TRBJ1-2; no reliable D call. V gave up 3 bases and J gave up 8 bases, with 10 bases separating them. Germline CDR1 GTSNPN, CDR2 SVGIG (reference sequence). The CDR3 has 11 residues. CDR3 residues: CAWSLVGGYTF. The DNA of the CDR3 is TGTGCCTGGAGCTTAGTTGGCGGCTACACCTTC.

This rearrangement joins TRBV3-1 (or the pseudogene TRBV3-2) to TRBJ1-2; D might be TRBD1 (5 bases). V was cut by 8 bases and J by 5 bases, with 15 bases left in between. CDR3 length equals 13 residues. The germline gives CDR1 LGHDT, CDR2 YNNKEL (reference sequence). The CDR3 sequence is CASQPRAGYGYTF. DNA of the CDR3: TGTGCCAGCCAACCGAGAGCAGGGTATGGCTACACCTTC.

CDR3 sequence (DNA): TGTGCCAGCAGTCCAAGGGACAGGTTGAACACTGAAGCTTTCTTT. This translates into CASSPRDRLNTEAFF. The chain recombines TRBV28 with TRBJ1-1; 8 nucleotides align to TRBD1. Trimming at V came to 5 bases and at J to 0 bases, leaving 5 bases not matched to a gene. Germline V gene data show CDR1 as MDHEN and CDR2 as SYDVKM. The CDR3 covers 15 residues.

The rearrangement links TRBV5-6 to TRBJ2-4; D may match TRBD1 or TRBD2 (6 bases each). Trimming removed 2 bases at V and 2 bases at J, with 14 bases between. This CDR3 is built from 16 residues. Germline CDR1 reads SGHDT; CDR2 reads YYEEEE. Here the CDR3 DNA reads TGTGCCAGCAGCTTAGGGGGGATTATGACCAAAAACATTCAGTACTTC. It translates to CASSLGGIMTKNIQYF.

In this sample, this clone turned up a few times. The V call is TRBV6-4, the J call TRBJ1-5; D is unresolved. The germline V gene encodes CDR1 MRHNA and CDR2 SNTAGT. Trimming left V 0 bases short and J 9 bases short, with 9 bases between. CDR3 length: 13 residues. The CDR3, as DNA: TGTGCCAGCAGTGACTCTGACACGGGGCCCCAGCATTTT. It encodes CASSDSDTGPQHF.

The chain carries TRBV5-4 and TRBJ2-7, with TRBD1 identical over 7 bases. V lost 4 bases, J lost 6 bases, and 10 bases stayed unmatched. In germline, CDR1 is SGHNT, CDR2 YYREEE (reference sequence). The CDR3 runs 14 residues. DNA for the CDR3: TGTGCCAGCAGCCCCAGGGACAGCCTGAGCGAGCAGTACTTC. Translated, it gives CASSPRDSLSEQYF. Complete variable domain (other parts from reference TRBV5-4 and TRBJ2-7): ETGVTQSPTHLIKTRGQQVTLRCSSQSGHNTVSWYQQALGQGPQFIFQYYREEENGRGNFPPRFSGLQFPNYSSELNVNALELDDSALYLCASSPRDSLSEQYFGPGTRLTVT.

The chain employs TRBV10-2 and TRBJ1-6, with D perhaps TRBD1 (6 bases). This CDR3 spans 14 amino acids. Germline V gives CDR1 WSHSY, CDR2 SAAADI. Trimming left V 3 bases short and J 11 bases short, with 14 bases between. CDR3 region: CASSDEGGVPPLHF. CDR3 nucleotide sequence: TGCGCCAGCAGTGACGAGGGGGGCGTTCCACCCCTCCACTTT.

In its sample, this clone was seen a few times. The chain carries TRBV30 and TRBJ1-2; D may be TRBD1 (5 bases). Germline V lookup: CDR1 GTSNPN, CDR2 SVGIG (reference sequence). The CDR3 runs 12 residues. V lost 3 bases and J 2 bases, leaving 7 bases between the germline ends. CDR3 in DNA: TGTGCCTGGAGGGGGGGGAACTATGGCTACACCTTC. Protein sequence: CAWRGGNYGYTF. Supplemented by reference TRBV30 and TRBJ1-2, the full variable domain reads SQTIHQWPATLVQPVGSPLSLECTVEGTSNPNLYWYRQAAGRGLQLLFYSVGIGQISSEVPQNLSASRPQDRQFILSSKKLLLSDSGFYLCAWRGGNYGYTFGSGTRLTVV.

The chain couples TRBV5-1 to TRBJ1-1; D perhaps matches TRBD1 (5 bases). The V end was cut by 4 bases, the J end by 7 bases, with 14 bases between. Germline CDR1 and CDR2: SGHRS and YFSETQ. The CDR3 is 13 amino acids. Here the CDR3 DNA reads TGCGCCAGCAGCCTTCACCGGGGCAATGAAGCTTTCTTT. Its translation is CASSLHRGNEAFF.

The table lists this clone with a count of one. CDR3 residues: CASSETGARTDTQYF. DNA of the CDR3: TGTGCCAGCAGTGAAACAGGGGCGAGAACAGATACGCAGTATTTT. The chain is built from TRBV6-1 and TRBJ2-3, with 7 bases identical to TRBD1. The CDR3 runs 15 residues. The germline V gene encodes CDR1 MNHNS and CDR2 SASEGT. Losses at the gene ends were 2 bases for V and 3 bases for J; bases not matched to a gene: 5.

This rearrangement joins TRBV27 to TRBJ1-6, with D unclear. The ends were cut back, 2 bases at V and 9 bases at J, with 5 bases in the middle. Germline loops: CDR1 MNHEY, CDR2 SMNVEV (reference sequence). The CDR3 has 12 amino acids. CDR3 DNA: TGTGCCAGCAGTTTACCATCTTCACCCCTCCACTTT. The encoded protein is CASSLPSSPLHF.

This clone was counted once. This chain links TRBV30 with TRBJ1-1; D not resolved. The germline V gene has CDR1 GTSNPN and CDR2 SVGIG (reference sequence). The CDR3 contains 12 residues. Trimming left V 4 bases short and J 8 bases short, with 14 bases between. CDR3 sequence (DNA): TGTGCCTGGATTCACAGAGGCCGGGAAGCTTTCTTT. Translating gives CAWIHRGREAFF.

V is TRBV18 and J is TRBJ2-3, with a possible D match to TRBD1 (5 bases). Between the trimmed V and J ends, which lost 6 bases and 1 base, there was a span of 11 bases. Germline-derived CDR1 and CDR2 are KGHSH and LQKENI. The CDR3 is 14 amino acids. The CDR3 reads CASSSQVGTDTQYF. CDR3 DNA sequence: TGTGCCAGCTCCTCACAGGTTGGCACAGATACGCAGTATTTT.

The chain links TRBV14 to TRBJ2-7, with 7 bases that match TRBD1. V gave up 4 bases and J gave up 3 bases; unmatched junction bases: 3. There are 13 residues in the CDR3. Germline values: CDR1 SGHDN, CDR2 FVKESK. This chain's CDR3 is CASSPSGGYEQYF. Written as DNA, the CDR3 is TGTGCCAGCAGCCCGTCAGGGGGCTACGAGCAGTACTTC.

The chain joins TRBV5-4 to TRBJ2-2; TRBD2 aligns across 12 bases. The CDR3 consists of 16 residues. Germline V CDR1 and CDR2: SGHNT, YYREEE (reference sequence). Trimming removed 5 bases from V and 3 bases from J; junction bases left unmatched: 5. The CDR3 loop reads CASRPGTSGYTGELFF. DNA for the CDR3: TGTGCCAGCAGACCCGGGACTAGCGGGTACACCGGGGAGCTGTTTTTT.

This chain links TRBV6-5 with TRBJ1-1, with a weak D call TRBD1 (5 bases). There are 14 residues in the CDR3. Germline V lookup: CDR1 MNHEY, CDR2 SVGAGI. Trimming stripped 2 bases from V and 8 bases from J, with 15 bases between. In DNA, the CDR3 is TGTGCCAGCAGTTACGGTCAAGGGACGGGGGAAGCTTTCTTT. It translates to CASSYGQGTGEAFF.

The rearrangement uses TRBV15 and TRBJ2-1; 9 bases align to TRBD2. The J segment lost 7 bases and the V segment lost 8 bases, leaving 6 bases of the junction unmatched. CDR3 length: 13 residues. Germline values: CDR1 LNHNV, CDR2 YYDKDF (reference sequence). The CDR3 protein is CATGLAGPNEQFF. As DNA, the CDR3 is TGTGCCACCGGGCTAGCGGGGCCAAATGAGCAGTTCTTC.

This chain joins TRBV27 and TRBJ1-2, with 8 bases aligning to TRBD1. Germline trimming cut 3 bases from V and 5 bases from J; bases unmatched to any gene: 5. Germline-derived CDR1 and CDR2 are MNHEY and SMNVEV (reference sequence). The CDR3 is made up of 14 amino acids. The CDR3 DNA reads TGTGCCAGCAGTTTGACAGGGGTCCCGTATGGCTACACCTTC. It codes for CASSLTGVPYGYTF.